The sequence of this T cell receptor beta chain was determined in a study of early T cells in non-severe SARS-CoV-2 infection. About the study: Sequencing targeted bulk RNA from unsorted whole blood, leaving chains unpaired. Whole-study findings and limits: Using VDJdb, the matching emphasized anti-spike CD8 responses while missing private and CD4 specificities.

Tagging with unique molecular identifiers was applied to individual cDNA molecules. TCRdb ran MiXCR on the 5' RACE reads and lists one entry per CDR3 protein. Among about 77,000 distinct CDR3 sequences listed, 16% were seen once. Remarks on this clonotype: Its antigen is as yet unknown.

Trimming took 8 bases from V and 6 from J, leaving 11 bases between them. The CDR3 spans 12 residues. The germline V gene has CDR1 MDHEN and CDR2 SYDVKM. V usage is TRBV28 and J usage is TRBJ2-1; D not resolved. The clonotype originates from an adult who was a healthcare worker with PCR-confirmed SARS-CoV-2 infection or an uninfected control (not recorded which). Source material: whole blood. The CDR3 protein is CASSSILNEQFF. CDR3 coding DNA: TGTGCCAGCTCTAGTATCCTCAATGAGCAGTTCTTC.